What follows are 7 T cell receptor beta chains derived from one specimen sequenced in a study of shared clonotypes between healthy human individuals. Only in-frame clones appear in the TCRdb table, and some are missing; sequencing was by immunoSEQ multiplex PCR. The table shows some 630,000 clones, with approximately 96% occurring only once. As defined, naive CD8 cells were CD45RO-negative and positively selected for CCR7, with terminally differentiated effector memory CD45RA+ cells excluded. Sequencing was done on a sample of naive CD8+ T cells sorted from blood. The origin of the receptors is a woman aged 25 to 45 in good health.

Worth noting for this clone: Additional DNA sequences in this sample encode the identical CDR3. Here the CDR3 reads CASSLDGGNQPQHF. The CDR3 region has the DNA TGTGCCAGCAGCTTGGATGGCGGAAATCAGCCCCAGCATTTT. The chain joins TRBV5-6 to TRBJ1-5, with D unresolved. The CDR3 covers 14 residues. Germline values: CDR1 SGHDT, CDR2 YYEEEE. V lost 0 bases and J 4 bases, leaving 8 bases between the germline ends.

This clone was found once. CDR3 residues: CASSYPGSFGADTQYF. CDR3 nucleotide sequence: TGTGCCAGCAGCTATCCCGGGAGTTTCGGCGCAGATACGCAGTATTTT. This sequence joins TRBV6-6 and TRBJ2-3; the D gene is possibly TRBD2 (6 bases). Trimming took 6 bases from V and 4 from J, leaving 20 bases between them. Germline V CDR1 and CDR2: MNHNY, SVGAGI (reference sequence). This CDR3 region has 16 residues.

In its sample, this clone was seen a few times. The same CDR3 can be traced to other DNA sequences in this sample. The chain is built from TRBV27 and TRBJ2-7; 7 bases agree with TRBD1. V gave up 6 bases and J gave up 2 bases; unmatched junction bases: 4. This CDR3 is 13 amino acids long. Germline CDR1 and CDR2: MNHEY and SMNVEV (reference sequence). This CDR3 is CASSSGQTYEQYF. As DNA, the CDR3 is TGTGCCAGCAGCTCGGGACAGACCTACGAGCAGTACTTC.

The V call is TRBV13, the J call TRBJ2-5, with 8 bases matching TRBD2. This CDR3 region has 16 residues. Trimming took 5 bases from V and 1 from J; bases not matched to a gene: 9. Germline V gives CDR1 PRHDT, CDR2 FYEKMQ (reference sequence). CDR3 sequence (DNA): TGTGCCAGCAGCCCGAGAACGGGACTAGGCCAAGAGACCCAGTACTTC. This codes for CASSPRTGLGQETQYF.

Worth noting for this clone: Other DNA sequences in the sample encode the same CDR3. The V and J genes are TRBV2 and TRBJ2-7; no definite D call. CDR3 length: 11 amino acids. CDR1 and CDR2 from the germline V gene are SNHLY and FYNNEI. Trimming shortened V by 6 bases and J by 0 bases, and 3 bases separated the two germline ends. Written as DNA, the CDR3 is TGTGCCAGCAGGGACTCCTACGAGCAGTACTTC. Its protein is CASRDSYEQYF.

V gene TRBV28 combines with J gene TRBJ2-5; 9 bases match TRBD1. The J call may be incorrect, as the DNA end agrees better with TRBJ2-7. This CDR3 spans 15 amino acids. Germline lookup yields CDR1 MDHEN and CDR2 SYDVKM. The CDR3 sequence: CASSPGGTGIYEQYF. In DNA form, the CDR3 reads TGTGCCAGCAGCCCCGGTGGGACAGGGATCTACGAGCAGTACTTC.

CDR3 amino acids: CASSEAWGADGYTF. CDR3 DNA: TGTGCCAGCAGTGAAGCATGGGGTGCCGATGGCTACACCTTC. The rearrangement uses TRBV6-1 and TRBJ1-2; D remains unclear. V was clipped by 0 bases and J by 6 bases, with 11 bases between them. The germline V gene has CDR1 MNHNS and CDR2 SASEGT. CDR3 length equals 14 residues.